Listed below are T cell receptor beta chains from one sample, sequenced in a study of blood T cell repertoires in COVID-19. The protocol was immunoSEQ multiplex PCR, while the TCRdb copy is restricted to in-frame clones and leaves out a portion. The data contain about 290,000 clones, 85% to 90% of them singletons. The sequenced sample was peripheral blood. The receptors were gathered from a woman in her 30s with COVID-19, enrolled during active disease. Both conserved end residues are part of each CDR3. The D gene is left open where the match is weak. The size of a clone is reported for some rows only, either as once, few or many, or as a class for expanded clones.

j_call: TRBJ1-5
d_call: NA
clone_size: NA
v_call: TRBV10-1
cdr3_nt: TGCGCCAGCAGTTACGACAGTAGCAATCAGCCCCAGCATTTT
cdr3_aa: CASSYDSSNQPQHF

j_call: TRBJ2-7
d_call: NA
clone_size: NA
v_call: TRBV27
cdr3_nt: TGTGCCAGCAGAACCTATGATTCAAGCTCCTACGAGCAGTACTTC
cdr3_aa: CASRTYDSSSYEQYF

j_call: TRBJ1-2
d_call: NA
clone_size: once
v_call: TRBV7-9
cdr3_nt: TGTGCCAGCAGCTTCGGGGTCCAGGGCTACACCTTC
cdr3_aa: CASSFGVQGYTF

j_call: TRBJ1-1
d_call: NA
clone_size: NA
v_call: TRBV29-1
cdr3_nt: TGCAGCGTTGCGGGGGGAGATATGAACACTGAAGCTTTCTTT
cdr3_aa: CSVAGGDMNTEAFF

j_call: TRBJ2-3
d_call: TRBD2
clone_size: NA
v_call: TRBV2
cdr3_nt: TGTGCCAGCAGTGAGTGGCTAGCGGGGGGCACAGATACGCAGTATTTT
cdr3_aa: CASSEWLAGGTDTQYF

j_call: TRBJ1-2
d_call: TRBD1
clone_size: NA
v_call: TRBV5-1
cdr3_nt: TGCGCCAGCAGCCCCCAACCGGGACAGAACTATGGCTACACCTTC
cdr3_aa: CASSPQPGQNYGYTF

j_call: TRBJ2-5
d_call: NA
clone_size: NA
v_call: TRBV1
cdr3_nt: TGCACCAGCAGCCTGAGGACTAGTTGCGAGACCCAGTACTTC
cdr3_aa: CTSSLRTSCETQYF

j_call: TRBJ2-7
d_call: TRBD1
clone_size: NA
v_call: TRBV5-1
cdr3_nt: TGCGCCAGCAGCTACCTCCCGACAGGGGTCTACGAGCAGTACTTC
cdr3_aa: CASSYLPTGVYEQYF

j_call: TRBJ2-1
d_call: NA
clone_size: NA
v_call: TRBV28
cdr3_nt: TGTGCCAGCAGCTGGGGAAAAGCACAGGATGAACAGTTCTTC
cdr3_aa: CASSWGKAQDEQFF

j_call: TRBJ2-7
d_call: NA
clone_size: NA
v_call: TRBV5-6
cdr3_nt: TGTGCCAGCAGCTTACGGGACAACCCCTACGAGCAGTACTTC
cdr3_aa: CASSLRDNPYEQYF

j_call: TRBJ2-5
d_call: NA
clone_size: NA
v_call: TRBV18
cdr3_nt: TGTGCCAGCTCCCGTCCCTTGCGGGGCCAAGAGACCCAGTACTTC
cdr3_aa: CASSRPLRGQETQYF

j_call: TRBJ2-3
d_call: TRBD2
clone_size: NA
v_call: TRBV5-4
cdr3_nt: TGTGCCAGCAGCTTGGCAGCGGGGGACACAGATACGCAGTATTTT
cdr3_aa: CASSLAAGDTDTQYF

j_call: TRBJ1-1
d_call: TRBD1
clone_size: NA
v_call: TRBV9
cdr3_nt: TGTGCCAGCAGCCCCTCAGGGGGATGGTTGAAGAACACTGAAGCTTTCTTT
cdr3_aa: CASSPSGGWLKNTEAFF

j_call: TRBJ2-7
d_call: NA
clone_size: NA
v_call: TRBV18
cdr3_nt: TGTGCCAGCTCAACGGGGACCTACGAGCAGTACTTC
cdr3_aa: CASSTGTYEQYF

j_call: TRBJ1-6
d_call: TRBD1
clone_size: NA
v_call: TRBV6-5
cdr3_nt: TGTGCCAGCAGTTACCAGGGGGTTCAGCCACCCCTCCACTTT
cdr3_aa: CASSYQGVQPPLHF

j_call: TRBJ1-6
d_call: TRBD1
clone_size: NA
v_call: TRBV7-6
cdr3_nt: TGTGCCAGCAGCTTAGCGTCGGGACAGAATTCACCCCTCCACTTT
cdr3_aa: CASSLASGQNSPLHF

j_call: TRBJ1-1
d_call: TRBD1
clone_size: NA
v_call: TRBV28
cdr3_nt: TGTGCCAGCAGTTTGGAACAGGGGCGATACACTGAAGCTTTCTTT
cdr3_aa: CASSLEQGRYTEAFF

j_call: TRBJ2-7
d_call: NA
clone_size: once
v_call: TRBV6-5
cdr3_nt: TGTGCCAGCAGGCCCCTCCTGAGATCCTACGAGCAGTACTTC
cdr3_aa: CASRPLLRSYEQYF

j_call: TRBJ2-3
d_call: TRBD2
clone_size: once
v_call: TRBV4-2
cdr3_nt: TGTGCCAGCAGCCAAGAATTCGGGGGGGCCGGTACAGATACGCAGTATTTT
cdr3_aa: CASSQEFGGAGTDTQYF

j_call: TRBJ2-2
d_call: TRBD1
clone_size: NA
v_call: TRBV5-6
cdr3_nt: TGTGCCAGCACTCAGGGACAGGGAGCCGGGGAGCTGTTTTTT
cdr3_aa: CASTQGQGAGELFF

j_call: TRBJ1-5
d_call: TRBD1
clone_size: NA
v_call: TRBV18
cdr3_nt: TGTGCCAGCTCACCTCTTGGACAGGGGACCATCCAGCCCCAGCATTTT
cdr3_aa: CASSPLGQGTIQPQHF

j_call: TRBJ2-7
d_call: NA
clone_size: NA
v_call: TRBV19
cdr3_nt: TGTGCCAGTAGCTGGACAGAAAGCTCCTACGAGCAGTACTTC
cdr3_aa: CASSWTESSYEQYF

j_call: TRBJ1-1
d_call: NA
clone_size: once
v_call: TRBV7-9
cdr3_nt: TGTGCCAGCAGCAATCGGGAGTCCTGGACTGAAGCTTTCTTT
cdr3_aa: CASSNRESWTEAFF

j_call: TRBJ2-3
d_call: TRBD1
clone_size: NA
v_call: TRBV9
cdr3_nt: TGTGCCAGCAGCGTAGGATGGACAGGGACTAGCACAGATACGCAGTATTTT
cdr3_aa: CASSVGWTGTSTDTQYF

j_call: TRBJ1-5
d_call: NA
clone_size: NA
v_call: TRBV10-2
cdr3_nt: TGCGCCAGCAGAACCGGGATAGCTAATCAGCCCCAGCATTTT
cdr3_aa: CASRTGIANQPQHF

j_call: TRBJ1-4
d_call: TRBD1
clone_size: NA
v_call: TRBV19
cdr3_nt: TGTGCCAGTAGTATCGGTGTCGGACAGGGAAGTGAAAAACTGTTTTTT
cdr3_aa: CASSIGVGQGSEKLFF

j_call: TRBJ1-2
d_call: NA
clone_size: NA
v_call: TRBV5-1
cdr3_nt: TGCGCCAGCAGCTCATCCGTAGACAGTTCCTATGGCTACACCTTC
cdr3_aa: CASSSSVDSSYGYTF

j_call: TRBJ2-3
d_call: TRBD2
clone_size: once
v_call: TRBV7-9
cdr3_nt: TGTGCCAGCAGCCCGCCCATCGGCGGGGGGGCCTCACTAGATACGCAGTATTTT
cdr3_aa: CASSPPIGGGASLDTQYF

j_call: TRBJ1-2
d_call: NA
clone_size: NA
v_call: TRBV1
cdr3_nt: TGCACCAGCAGCCAAAGACAGGGAAAGTCCGCTGGCTACACCTTC
cdr3_aa: CTSSQRQGKSAGYTF

j_call: TRBJ2-2
d_call: NA
clone_size: NA
v_call: TRBV18
cdr3_nt: TGTGCCAGCTCACCACTCGTCGGGGAGCTGTTTTTT
cdr3_aa: CASSPLVGELFF

j_call: TRBJ1-6
d_call: TRBD1
clone_size: few
v_call: TRBV5-4
cdr3_nt: TGTGCCAGCAGCCCCACTCCGACAGGGGGCGTTTCACCCCTCCACTTT
cdr3_aa: CASSPTPTGGVSPLHF

j_call: TRBJ1-3
d_call: TRBD1
clone_size: once
v_call: TRBV5-1
cdr3_nt: TGCGCCAGCAGCAATCAACCGGGACAGGGGCCCAGCTCTGGAAACACCATATATTTT
cdr3_aa: CASSNQPGQGPSSGNTIYF

j_call: TRBJ2-2
d_call: TRBD1
clone_size: once
v_call: TRBV27
cdr3_nt: TGTGCCAGCAGTTTTGGACAGGGGGCCGGGGAGCTGTTTTTT
cdr3_aa: CASSFGQGAGELFF

j_call: TRBJ1-2
d_call: TRBD1
clone_size: NA
v_call: TRBV7-9
cdr3_nt: TGTGCCAGCAGCTCCTCCTACTCCGGGACAGGACCCGGGGGCTACACCTTC
cdr3_aa: CASSSSYSGTGPGGYTF

j_call: TRBJ1-4
d_call: TRBD1
clone_size: NA
v_call: TRBV7-8
cdr3_nt: TGTGCCAGCAGCTTATCCCCGACAGGGGCTGAAAAACTGTTTTTT
cdr3_aa: CASSLSPTGAEKLFF

j_call: TRBJ2-1
d_call: TRBD1
clone_size: NA
v_call: TRBV4-1
cdr3_nt: TGCGCCAGCAGCCAAGATTGGGGACAGGAGTACAATGAGCAGTTCTTC
cdr3_aa: CASSQDWGQEYNEQFF

j_call: TRBJ1-1
d_call: NA
clone_size: NA
v_call: TRBV19
cdr3_nt: TGTGCCAGTACTAGCGGGGGCCACACTGAAGCTTTCTTT
cdr3_aa: CASTSGGHTEAFF

j_call: TRBJ2-5
d_call: NA
clone_size: NA
v_call: TRBV9
cdr3_nt: TGTGCCAGCAGCGCCCGTCTTCAAGAGACCCAGTACTTC
cdr3_aa: CASSARLQETQYF

j_call: TRBJ2-7
d_call: TRBD1
clone_size: NA
v_call: TRBV5-6
cdr3_nt: TGTGCCAGCAGCCAGGGACAGGGGGGGTTCTACGAGCAGTACTTC
cdr3_aa: CASSQGQGGFYEQYF

j_call: TRBJ2-2
d_call: NA
clone_size: NA
v_call: TRBV28
cdr3_nt: TGTGCCAGCAGCCAACCCGGGACAAACACCGGGGAGCTGTTTTTT
cdr3_aa: CASSQPGTNTGELFF

j_call: TRBJ1-1
d_call: NA
clone_size: NA
v_call: TRBV27
cdr3_nt: TGTGCCAGCAGTTCCCCAACGGGGGGGACTGAAGCTTTCTTT
cdr3_aa: CASSSPTGGTEAFF

j_call: TRBJ1-2
d_call: NA
clone_size: few
v_call: TRBV18
cdr3_nt: TGTGCCAGCTCACCACCGGGGGCGGTTTATGGCTACACCTTC
cdr3_aa: CASSPPGAVYGYTF

j_call: TRBJ1-2
d_call: NA
clone_size: NA
v_call: TRBV7-9
cdr3_nt: TGTGCCAGCAGCTTAGGGGCCGGCTATGGCTACACCTTC
cdr3_aa: CASSLGAGYGYTF

j_call: TRBJ1-5
d_call: NA
clone_size: NA
v_call: TRBV19
cdr3_nt: TGTGCCAGTAGTACAGGGTATCAGCCCCAGCATTTT
cdr3_aa: CASSTGYQPQHF

j_call: TRBJ1-4
d_call: NA
clone_size: few
v_call: TRBV2
cdr3_nt: TGTGCCAGCGGGGAGCGTAGTAATGAAAAACTGTTTTTT
cdr3_aa: CASGERSNEKLFF

j_call: TRBJ1-1
d_call: NA
clone_size: NA
v_call: TRBV10-2
cdr3_nt: TGCGCCAGCAGCCAGGGGACACCGAACACTGAAGCTTTCTTT
cdr3_aa: CASSQGTPNTEAFF

j_call: TRBJ2-2
d_call: TRBD2
clone_size: NA
v_call: TRBV7-9
cdr3_nt: TGTGCCAGCAGCACCACCCTTTCCGAGCGGGAGAACGTTCCGAACACCGGGGAGCTGTTTTTT
cdr3_aa: CASSTTLSERENVPNTGELFF

j_call: TRBJ2-3
d_call: TRBD2
clone_size: NA
v_call: TRBV5-1
cdr3_nt: TGCGCCAGCAGCCCCGGGACTAGCGGTGACACAGATACGCAGTATTTT
cdr3_aa: CASSPGTSGDTDTQYF